One sample yielded the 5 T cell receptor beta chains listed below, sequenced in a study of T cell responses to AZD1222 COVID-19 vaccine. Clones were sequenced by immunoSEQ multiplex PCR, and TCRdb holds only the in-frame ones, with some missing. The data contain about 140,000 clones, about nine tenths of them singletons. This sample comprised peripheral blood, obtained on day 0 of AZD1222 vaccination. The receptor source for this set is an adult in good health.

This chain joins TRBV28 and TRBJ2-5; D remains ambiguous. Looked up from germline, CDR1 is MDHEN and CDR2 is SYDVKM. The CDR3 is 14 residues long. V lost 5 bases to trimming and J lost 4 bases, with 14 bases between them. CDR3 loop: CASSPLGLGETQYF. In nucleotides, the CDR3 is TGTGCCAGCAGTCCGTTAGGGTTGGGAGAGACCCAGTACTTC.

V is TRBV14 and J is TRBJ1-2; 7 nucleotides align to TRBD1. Germline V gene lookup returns CDR1 SGHDN and CDR2 FVKESK. This CDR3 is 14 amino acids long. J lost 6 bases, V lost 4 bases, and 8 bases had no gene match. CDR3 sequence: CASSPPRGLDGYTF. In DNA form, the CDR3 reads TGTGCCAGCAGCCCACCCAGGGGGTTGGATGGCTACACCTTC.

This chain uses TRBV10-3 with TRBJ1-4; the match to TRBD1 covers 8 bases. The germline CDR1 and CDR2 sequences are ENHRY and SYGVKD. The CDR3 is made up of 14 amino acids. The J segment lost 8 bases and the V segment lost 6 bases, leaving 8 bases of the junction unmatched. The CDR3 loop is CAISPDRVGEKLFF. The CDR3 DNA sequence: TGTGCCATCAGCCCGGACAGGGTGGGGGAAAAACTGTTTTTT.

The chain carries TRBV5-6 and TRBJ1-1, with D perhaps TRBD1 (6 bases). The CDR3 spans 16 residues. Germline V CDR1 and CDR2: SGHDT, YYEEEE. With 4 bases removed from V and 0 bases from J, the gap between germline ends came to 16 bases. Written as DNA, the CDR3 is TGTGCCAGCAGCCGCGGGACACGCGACATGAACACTGAAGCTTTCTTT. Translation gives CASSRGTRDMNTEAFF.

The chain couples TRBV3-1 (or the pseudogene TRBV3-2) to TRBJ1-2; D gene unclear. The V gene lost 1 base and the J gene lost 1 base, with 4 bases spanning the gap. CDR3 length: 13 amino acids. Germline V gives CDR1 LGHDT, CDR2 YNNKEL (reference sequence). CDR3 sequence: CASSQAYNYGYTF. The CDR3 DNA is TGTGCCAGCAGCCAAGCCTATAACTATGGCTACACCTTC.